This TCR beta chain stems from a study of T cells in Graves' hyperthyroidism and ophthalmopathy. Using RNA transcripts as the source, TCR beta CDR3 regions were amplified. A set of HTBI primers served as the primers for a first-round RT-PCR of the TCR CDR3. Using its own MiXCR run on the multiplex PCR reads, TCRdb lists one record per CDR3 protein. The sample includes roughly 630,000 distinct CDR3 sequences, 15% to 19% of them seen just once. Graves' hyperthyroidism was deemed stable absent ophthalmopathy progression within 18 months. This clonotype was seen at least ten times. The CDR3 spans 15 residues. Trimming stripped 6 bases from V and 1 base from J, with 13 bases between. From germline, CDR1 is SGHTA and CDR2 FQGNSA.

The receptor comes from a woman aged 30 to 39 with Graves' hyperthyroidism. The chain uses TRBV7-2 and TRBJ1-5; D is possibly TRBD1 (6 bases). Sequenced input: blood. CDR3 nucleotides: TGTGCCAGCAGTGCCCGGACAGCGAGCAATCAGCCCCAGCATTTT. Protein: CASSARTASNQPQHF. Based on the CDR3 plus reference TRBV7-2 and TRBJ1-5, the full variable domain is GAGVSQSPSNKVTEKGKDVELRCDPISGHTALYWYRQSLGQGLEFLIYFQGNSAPDKSGLPSDRFSAERTGGSVSTLTIQRTQQEDSAVYLCASSARTASNQPQHFGDGTRLSIL.